The 10 T cell receptor beta chains below come from one sample, sequenced in a study of OX40 agonist ivuxolimab in advanced cancers. The assay was immunoSEQ multiplex PCR, and TCRdb's table has in-frame clones only and misses some. Of roughly 130,000 clones listed, around 93% are singletons. Sequenced here: CD4+ or CD8+ T cells sorted from blood, sampled in a trial of the OX40 agonist ivuxolimab. The receptors derive from an adult with an advanced solid tumor such as melanoma, head and neck, liver or kidney cancer.

This chain uses TRBV4-2 with TRBJ2-2; 16 nucleotides line up with TRBD2. The CDR3 consists of 18 residues. The germline CDR1 and CDR2 sequences are LGHNA and YNFKEQ. The junction had 5 bases not matched to a gene; V was cut back by 3 bases and J by 4 bases. CDR3 nucleotides: TGTGCCAGCAGCCATGGGACTAGCGGGAGGGCGGGCACCGGGGAGCTGTTTTTT. Translating gives CASSHGTSGRAGTGELFF.

The V gene is TRBV12-5, the J gene TRBJ2-2; 9 bases map to TRBD2. J was trimmed by 6 bases and V by 3 bases; bases with no gene match: 11. CDR3 length equals 17 residues. Germline values: CDR1 LGHNT, CDR2 FRNRAP. As DNA, the CDR3 is TGTGCTAGTGGTTTCGCCGGCTTAGCGGGAGTGGCCGGGGAGCTGTTTTTT. This translates into CASGFAGLAGVAGELFF.

The chain has TRBV4-1 and TRBJ1-2, with 10 bases that match TRBD1. CDR3 length equals 14 residues. With V trimmed by 5 bases and J by 4 bases, 4 bases remained unmatched. CDR1 and CDR2 (germline): MGHRA, YSYEKL. CDR3 sequence: CASSSRTGGYGYTF. The CDR3 DNA reads as TGCGCCAGCAGCTCCCGGACAGGGGGCTATGGCTACACCTTC.

The chain links TRBV5-1 to TRBJ2-1; possibly TRBD2 for D (6 bases). The length of the CDR3 is 15 residues. V was cut by 3 bases and J by 3 bases, with 13 bases left in between. Germline V CDR1 and CDR2: SGHRS, YFSETQ. CDR3: CASSSDGSYYNEQFF. The CDR3 DNA follows: TGCGCCAGCAGCTCCGACGGGAGTTACTACAATGAGCAGTTCTTC.

In this sample, this clone turned up once. The V gene is TRBV28, the J gene TRBJ2-3; D call uncertain. Germline values: CDR1 MDHEN, CDR2 SYDVKM. This CDR3 has 12 residues. Trimming took off 5 bases at V and 4 bases at J, with 7 bases between the two ends. CDR3: CASSRTPDTQYF. The CDR3 bases are TGTGCCAGCAGTCGGACCCCAGATACGCAGTATTTT.

V is TRBV19 and J is TRBJ2-2; the match to TRBD2 covers 9 bases. This CDR3 comprises 15 residues. From germline, CDR1 is LNHDA and CDR2 SQIVND (reference sequence). V lost 5 bases and J lost 6; bases outside the gene matches: 7. CDR3 protein: CASSPLAGAAGELFF. CDR3 sequence (DNA): TGTGCCAGTAGTCCCTTAGCGGGAGCTGCCGGGGAGCTGTTTTTT.

The V and J genes are TRBV10-1 and TRBJ2-7; a weak D match, TRBD1 (6 bases). V was clipped by 5 bases and J by 0 bases, with 11 bases between them. Per the germline V gene, CDR1 is WNHNN and CDR2 is SYGVQD (reference sequence). The CDR3 extends over 14 amino acids. This CDR3 reads CASSPGHLSYEQYF. CDR3 DNA: TGCGCCAGCAGTCCGGGACACCTCTCCTACGAGCAGTACTTC.

The rearrangement joins TRBV5-1 to TRBJ2-7; D is undetermined. Germline CDR1 reads SGHRS; CDR2 reads YFSETQ. V was clipped by 2 bases and J by 0 bases, with 6 bases between them. CDR3 length equals 13 residues. The CDR3 nucleotides read TGCGCCAGCAGCTTTAGCAGCTCCTACGAGCAGTACTTC. Protein product: CASSFSSSYEQYF.

The V and J genes are TRBV11-3 and TRBJ2-1; tentatively, D is TRBD1 (5 bases). In germline, CDR1 is SGHNT, CDR2 YENEEA. The CDR3 has 14 residues. The V end was cut by 5 bases, the J end by 1 base, with 9 bases between. The CDR3 here is CASSGRTSYNEQFF. The CDR3 DNA sequence: TGTGCCAGCAGCGGGCGGACATCCTACAATGAGCAGTTCTTC.

The chain uses TRBV5-5 and TRBJ2-5; maybe TRBD1 (5 bases). This CDR3 has 14 amino acids. CDR1 SGHKS and CDR2 YYEKEE come from the germline V gene (reference sequence). Trimming stripped 3 bases from V and 1 base from J, with 10 bases between. CDR3 nucleotides: TGTGCCAGCAGCTGGTCAAGGGGCCAAGAGACCCAGTACTTC. Translated: CASSWSRGQETQYF.